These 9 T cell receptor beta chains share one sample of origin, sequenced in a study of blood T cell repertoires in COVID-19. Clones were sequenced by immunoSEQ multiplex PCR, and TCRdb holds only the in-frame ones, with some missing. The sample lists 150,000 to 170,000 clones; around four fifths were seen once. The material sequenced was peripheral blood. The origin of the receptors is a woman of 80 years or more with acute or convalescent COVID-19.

CDR3 coding DNA: TGTGCCAGCTCAGCCAGCGACCAGAACACTGAAGCTTTCTTT. Translation: CASSASDQNTEAFF. The rearrangement joins TRBV18 to TRBJ1-1, with D hard to call. Looked up from germline, CDR1 is KGHSH and CDR2 is LQKENI. Trimming left V 5 bases short and J 1 base short, with 11 bases between. This CDR3 comprises 14 residues.

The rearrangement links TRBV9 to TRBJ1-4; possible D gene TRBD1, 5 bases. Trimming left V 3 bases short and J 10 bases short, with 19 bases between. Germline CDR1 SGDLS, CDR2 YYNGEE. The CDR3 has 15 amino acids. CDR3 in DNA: TGTGCCAGCAGCGCCGGGGGACGAGGAGAAGGAAAACTGTTTTTT. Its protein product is CASSAGGRGEGKLFF.

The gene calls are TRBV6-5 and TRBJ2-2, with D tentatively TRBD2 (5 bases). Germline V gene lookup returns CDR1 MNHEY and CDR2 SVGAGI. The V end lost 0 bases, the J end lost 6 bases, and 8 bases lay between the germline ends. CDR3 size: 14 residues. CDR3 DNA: TGTGCCAGCAGTTACTCGAGGGATTCCGGGGAGCTGTTTTTT. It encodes CASSYSRDSGELFF.

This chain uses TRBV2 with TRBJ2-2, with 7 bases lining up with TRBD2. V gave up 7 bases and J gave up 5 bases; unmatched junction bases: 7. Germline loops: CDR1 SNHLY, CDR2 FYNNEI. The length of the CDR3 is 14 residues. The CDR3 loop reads CASTGTMPTGELFF. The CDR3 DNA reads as TGTGCCAGCACTGGGACTATGCCTACCGGGGAGCTGTTTTTT.

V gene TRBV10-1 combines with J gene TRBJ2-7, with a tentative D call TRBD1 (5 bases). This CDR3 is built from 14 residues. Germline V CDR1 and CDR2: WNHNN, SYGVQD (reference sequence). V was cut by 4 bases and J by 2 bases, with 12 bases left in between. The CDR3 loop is CASSALTETYEQYF. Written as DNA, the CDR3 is TGCGCCAGCAGTGCGCTGACAGAAACCTACGAGCAGTACTTC.

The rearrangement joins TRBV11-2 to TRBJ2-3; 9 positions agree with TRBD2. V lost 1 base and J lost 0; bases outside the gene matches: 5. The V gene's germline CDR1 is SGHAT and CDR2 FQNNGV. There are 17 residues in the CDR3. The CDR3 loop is CASSLGFLAGSTDTQYF. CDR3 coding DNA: TGTGCCAGCAGCTTAGGGTTTCTAGCGGGAAGCACAGATACGCAGTATTTT.

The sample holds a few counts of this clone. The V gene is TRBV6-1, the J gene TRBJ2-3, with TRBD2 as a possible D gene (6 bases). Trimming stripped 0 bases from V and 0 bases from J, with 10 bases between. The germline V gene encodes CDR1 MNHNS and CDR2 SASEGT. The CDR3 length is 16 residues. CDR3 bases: TGTGCCAGCAGTGAAGCTTGGCTAGCGAGCACAGATACGCAGTATTTT. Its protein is CASSEAWLASTDTQYF.

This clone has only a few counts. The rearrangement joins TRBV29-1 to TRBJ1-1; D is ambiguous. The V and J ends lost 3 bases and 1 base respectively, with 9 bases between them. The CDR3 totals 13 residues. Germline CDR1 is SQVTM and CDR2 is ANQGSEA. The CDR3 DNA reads TGCAGCGTTGAGGTCGGAGCGAACACTGAAGCTTTCTTT. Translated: CSVEVGANTEAFF.

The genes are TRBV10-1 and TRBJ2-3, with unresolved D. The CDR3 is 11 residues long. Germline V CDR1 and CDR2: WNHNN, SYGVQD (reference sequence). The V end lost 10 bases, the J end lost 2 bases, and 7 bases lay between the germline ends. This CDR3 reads CAILLTDTQYF. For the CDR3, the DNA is TGCGCCATATTACTCACAGATACGCAGTATTTT.